What follows are 16 T cell receptor beta chains derived from one specimen sequenced in a study of regulatory T cells in long-lasting Graves disease. Investigators prepared the TCR beta libraries by applying iRepertoire HTBI primers and Arm-PCR of CDR3 regions. TCRdb reanalysed the multiplex PCR reads using MiXCR and keeps one entry per CDR3 protein. The sample includes 300,000 to 450,000 distinct CDR3 sequences, around a sixth of them seen just once. Noted time point: newly diagnosed GD, antithyroid drugs for less than 3 months. With RNA extracted from PBMCs as input, the TCR library was made. The sequenced sample was peripheral blood mononuclear cells (PBMCs), obtained at new diagnosis, from a patient treated with antithyroid drugs. These TCRs come from a female donor with Graves disease.

This clonotype turned up a few times. The chain combines TRBV7-9 with TRBJ1-2; D unresolved. Germline loops: CDR1 SEHNR, CDR2 FQNEAQ (reference sequence). The V end lost 2 bases, the J end lost 3 bases, and 7 bases lay between the germline ends. The CDR3 covers 13 residues. This CDR3 is CASSLTEYYGYTF. The DNA for the CDR3 is TGTGCCAGCAGCTTAACCGAATACTATGGCTACACCTTC.

This clonotype appeared a few times. Given a much more abundant clone one base away, this may be a read error. The rearrangement uses TRBV5-6 and TRBJ2-1, with D perhaps TRBD1 or TRBD2 (5 bases each). The CDR3 covers 17 residues. Germline assignment: CDR1 SGHDT and CDR2 YYEEEE. CDR3 DNA: TGTGCCAGCACCATCTGGGGCGGGCTCAGCTCCTACAATGAGCGGTTCTTC. It is translated as CASTIWGGLSSYNERFF.

This clonotype was recorded many times. The chain couples TRBV27 to TRBJ1-1, with D maybe TRBD1 (6 bases). CDR3 length: 15 residues. Germline loops: CDR1 MNHEY, CDR2 SMNVEV (reference sequence). V shed 3 bases and J shed 0 bases, with 11 bases lying between them. CDR3 protein: CASSFPRTVNTEAFF. The CDR3 coding sequence is TGTGCCAGCAGTTTCCCTCGGACAGTGAACACTGAAGCTTTCTTT.

At least ten counts were recorded for this clonotype. The chain combines TRBV3-1 with TRBJ2-1; maybe TRBD2 (5 bases). This CDR3 has 13 residues. Germline CDR1 and CDR2: LGHDT and YNNKEL (reference sequence). Trimming stripped 5 bases from V and 12 bases from J, with 17 bases between. CDR3 DNA: TGTGCCAGCAGCTACTCTACGAGGGTTGGGCAGTTCTTC. It translates to CASSYSTRVGQFF.

Ten or more counts support this clonotype. This sequence joins TRBV6-1 and TRBJ2-7; D is perhaps TRBD1 (5 bases). With 6 bases removed from V and 0 bases from J, the gap between germline ends came to 9 bases. Germline V lookup: CDR1 MNHNS, CDR2 SASEGT. This CDR3 has 13 residues. CDR3 residues: CASSQGHSYEQYF. CDR3 in DNA: TGTGCCAGCAGCCAAGGACACTCCTACGAGCAGTACTTC.

This clonotype was recorded at least ten times. V gene TRBV11-2 combines with J gene TRBJ1-2, with D uncertain. Trimming took off 2 bases at V and 1 base at J, with 14 bases between the two ends. CDR3 length: 16 residues. Germline V gives CDR1 SGHAT, CDR2 FQNNGV. CDR3 sequence reads: CASSLLGGRLNYGYTF. In nucleotides, the CDR3 is TGTGCCAGCAGCTTATTAGGCGGCAGACTTAACTATGGCTACACCTTC.

This clonotype was recorded at least ten times. This chain joins TRBV12-3 or TRBV12-4 and TRBJ2-1; TRBD1 agrees at 11 bases. The CDR3 is made up of 15 amino acids. The ends lost 4 bases at V and 5 bases at J; junction bases unmatched: 4. The chain's CDR3 is CASSSWDRGDNEQFF. Here the CDR3 DNA reads TGTGCCAGCAGTTCGTGGGACAGGGGGGACAATGAGCAGTTCTTC.

V usage is TRBV28 and J usage is TRBJ2-5; 14 bases fit TRBD2. Losses at the gene ends were 7 bases for V and 5 bases for J; bases not matched to a gene: 15. Germline CDR1 and CDR2: MDHEN and SYDVKM. The CDR3 loop spans 18 amino acids. This CDR3 is CASTGAGLAGVLDETQYF. The DNA for the CDR3 is TGTGCCAGCACAGGGGCGGGACTAGCGGGAGTGCTCGACGAGACCCAGTACTTC.

V gene TRBV11-2 combines with J gene TRBJ2-2, with 7 nucleotides matching TRBD1. There are 15 residues in the CDR3. V lost 5 bases, J lost 5 bases, and 8 bases stayed unmatched. Germline CDR1 reads SGHAT; CDR2 reads FQNNGV. For the CDR3, the DNA is TGTGCCAGCAGCCCCGCACGACAGGGAACCGGGGAGCTGTTTTTT. Protein sequence: CASSPARQGTGELFF.

In its sample, this clonotype was seen many times. CDR3 in amino acids: CASSQVRVQETQYF. The CDR3, as DNA: TGTGCCAGCAGCCAAGTTCGGGTCCAAGAGACCCAGTACTTC. The V gene is TRBV3-1, the J gene TRBJ2-5; D remains unclear. V gave up 1 base and J gave up 1 base, with 7 bases separating them. The CDR3 covers 14 residues. CDR1 is LGHDT, CDR2 YNNKEL, per germline (reference sequence).

V usage is TRBV12-3 or TRBV12-4 and J usage is TRBJ1-1; 12 bases are a match to TRBD1. V gave up 4 bases and J gave up 7 bases; unmatched junction bases: 10. The CDR3 contains 16 residues. This CDR3 is CASSSHPGQGAFEAFF. CDR3 coding DNA: TGTGCCAGCAGTTCTCATCCGGGACAGGGGGCGTTTGAAGCTTTCTTT.

This clonotype was detected many times. J is TRBJ1-6 and V is TRBV27; the D gene is possibly TRBD1 (6 bases). CDR3 length: 14 residues. The ends were cut back, 6 bases at V and 1 base at J, with 7 bases in the middle. CDR1 MNHEY and CDR2 SMNVEV come from the germline V gene (reference sequence). The CDR3 sequence is CASRGGSYNSPLHF. CDR3 sequence (DNA): TGTGCCAGCAGAGGGGGGTCCTATAATTCACCCCTCCACTTT.

The sample holds many counts of this clonotype. The gene calls are TRBV12-3 or TRBV12-4 and TRBJ2-3, with TRBD1 matching over 10 bases. The CDR3 covers 15 residues. Trimming cost V 6 bases and J 4 bases; bases outside gene matches: 7. CDR3 nucleotides: TGTGCCAGCAGCCCGACAGGGGGCGACGCAGATACGCAGTATTTT. Its translation is CASSPTGGDADTQYF.

There are a few counts of this clonotype. The V and J genes are TRBV4-1 and TRBJ2-1; TRBD2 might be the D (5 bases). Trimming cost V 4 bases and J 8 bases, with 15 bases left between them. CDR3 size: 14 residues. CDR1 and CDR2 from the germline V gene are MGHRA and YSYEKL. DNA of the CDR3: TGCGCCAGCAGCCCTACCATCGTGCGGGATGAGCAGTTCTTC. Its translation is CASSPTIVRDEQFF.

This clonotype was found a few times. The V and J genes are TRBV4-1 and TRBJ2-4; no firm D call. The CDR3 has 15 amino acids. Per germline, CDR1 MGHRA and CDR2 YSYEKL. Trimming removed 3 bases from V and 0 bases from J, with 9 bases in between. Here the CDR3 DNA reads TGCGCCAGCAGCCAGCCGATACTAGCCAAAAACATTCAGTACTTC. Its protein is CASSQPILAKNIQYF.

This clonotype was seen more than once but under ten times. V is TRBV6-1 and J is TRBJ2-1; D might be TRBD1 or TRBD2, each matching 5 bases. CDR3 length: 16 residues. V lost 2 bases, J lost 9 bases, and 20 bases lay in between. The V gene's germline CDR1 is MNHNS and CDR2 SASEGT. CDR3 bases: TGTGCCAGCAGTGAATCTCAGGGACCCGGCCTCATTGAGCAGTTCTTC. Translation: CASSESQGPGLIEQFF.